This TCR beta chain derives from a study of blood T cell repertoires in COVID-19. Looking at the study overall: Italy, Spain and the United States were the sources of the convalescent and acute COVID-19 samples.

Authors' methods: Amplifying reference gene primers gave estimates of nucleated cell counts. The method was immunoSEQ multiplex PCR; TCRdb's version includes in-frame clones alone and lacks a portion of them. V, J and clone size reflect that table, while D and trimming were determined from the DNA. The data contain around 140,000 clones, about 87% of them singletons. The CDR3 runs 15 residues. Trimming took 2 bases from V and 0 from J; bases not matched to a gene: 2. The germline CDR1 and CDR2 sequences are SGHNT and YYREEE (reference sequence). The chain couples TRBV5-4 to TRBJ2-1, with TRBD1 matching 7 bases. The clonotype originates from a woman aged 45-60 years with acute or convalescent COVID-19. The sequenced sample consisted of peripheral blood. CDR3 sequence (DNA): TGTGCCAGCAGCTTCGGGGACAGCTCCTACAATGAGCAGTTCTTC. Protein product: CASSFGDSSYNEQFF.